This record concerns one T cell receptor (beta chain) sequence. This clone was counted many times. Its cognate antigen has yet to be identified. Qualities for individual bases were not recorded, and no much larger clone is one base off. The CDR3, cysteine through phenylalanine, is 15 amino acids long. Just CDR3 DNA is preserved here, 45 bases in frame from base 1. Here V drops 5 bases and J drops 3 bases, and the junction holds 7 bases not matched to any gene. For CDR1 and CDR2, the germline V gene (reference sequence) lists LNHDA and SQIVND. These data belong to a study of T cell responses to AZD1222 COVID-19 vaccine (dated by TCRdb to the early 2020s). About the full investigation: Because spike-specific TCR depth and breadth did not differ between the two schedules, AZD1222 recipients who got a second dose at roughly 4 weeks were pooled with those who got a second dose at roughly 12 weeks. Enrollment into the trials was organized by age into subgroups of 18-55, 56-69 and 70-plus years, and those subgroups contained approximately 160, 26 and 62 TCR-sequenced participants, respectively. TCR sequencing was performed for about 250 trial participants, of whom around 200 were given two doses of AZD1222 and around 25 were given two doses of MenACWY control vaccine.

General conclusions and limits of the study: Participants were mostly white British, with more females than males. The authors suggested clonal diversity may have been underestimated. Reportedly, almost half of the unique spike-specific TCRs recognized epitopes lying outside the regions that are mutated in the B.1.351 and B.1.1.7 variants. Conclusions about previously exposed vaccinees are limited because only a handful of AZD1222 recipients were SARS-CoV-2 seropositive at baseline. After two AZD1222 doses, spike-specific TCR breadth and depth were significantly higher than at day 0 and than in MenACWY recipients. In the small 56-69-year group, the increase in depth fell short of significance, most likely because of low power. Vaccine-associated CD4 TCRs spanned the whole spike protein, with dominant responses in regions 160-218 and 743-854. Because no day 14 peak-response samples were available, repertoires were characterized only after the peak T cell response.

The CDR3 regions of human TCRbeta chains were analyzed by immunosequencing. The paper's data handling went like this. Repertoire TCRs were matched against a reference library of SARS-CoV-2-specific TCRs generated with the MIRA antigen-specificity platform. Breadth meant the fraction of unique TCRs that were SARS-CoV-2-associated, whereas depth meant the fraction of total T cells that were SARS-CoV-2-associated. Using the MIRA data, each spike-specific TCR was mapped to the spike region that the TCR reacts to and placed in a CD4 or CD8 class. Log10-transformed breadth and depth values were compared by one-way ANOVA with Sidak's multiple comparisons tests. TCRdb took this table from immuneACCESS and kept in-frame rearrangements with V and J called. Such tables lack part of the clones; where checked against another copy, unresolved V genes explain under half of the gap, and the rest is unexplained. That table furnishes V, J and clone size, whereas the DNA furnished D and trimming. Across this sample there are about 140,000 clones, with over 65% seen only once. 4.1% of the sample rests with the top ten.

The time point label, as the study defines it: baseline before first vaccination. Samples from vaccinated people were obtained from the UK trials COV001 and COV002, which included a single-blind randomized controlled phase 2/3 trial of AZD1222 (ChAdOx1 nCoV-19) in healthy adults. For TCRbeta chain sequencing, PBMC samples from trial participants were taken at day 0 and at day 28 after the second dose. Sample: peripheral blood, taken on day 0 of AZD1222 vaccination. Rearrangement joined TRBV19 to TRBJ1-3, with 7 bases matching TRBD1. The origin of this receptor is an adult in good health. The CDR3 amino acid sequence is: CASSRPGQRGNTIYF. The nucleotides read TGTGCCAGTAGTCGTCCGGGACAGCGTGGAAACACCATATATTTT.